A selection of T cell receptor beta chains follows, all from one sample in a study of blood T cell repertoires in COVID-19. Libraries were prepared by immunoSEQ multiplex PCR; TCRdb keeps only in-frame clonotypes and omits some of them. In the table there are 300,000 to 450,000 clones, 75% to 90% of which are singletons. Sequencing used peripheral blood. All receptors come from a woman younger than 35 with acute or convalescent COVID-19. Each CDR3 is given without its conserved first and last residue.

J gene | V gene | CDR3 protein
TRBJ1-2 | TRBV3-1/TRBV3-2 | ASSLDRAYGYT
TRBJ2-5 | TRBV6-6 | ASSPLGLAGIQETQY
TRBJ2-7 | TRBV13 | ASSLRGGIYEQY
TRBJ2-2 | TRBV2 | ASSLGGLNTGELF
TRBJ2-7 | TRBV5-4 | ASSPGGDYGEQY
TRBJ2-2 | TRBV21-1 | AKTSGGGTGELF
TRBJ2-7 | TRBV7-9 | ASSSTGVEQY
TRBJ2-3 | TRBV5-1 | ASSFQDRVTDTQY
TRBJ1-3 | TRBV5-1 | ASSLDGSLSGNTIY
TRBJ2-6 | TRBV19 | ASSMNARTGQSGANVLT
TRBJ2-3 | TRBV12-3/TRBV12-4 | ASSAQATDTQY
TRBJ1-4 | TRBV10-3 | AISDSRDINEKLF
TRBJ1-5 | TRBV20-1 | SASNPDSHQPQH
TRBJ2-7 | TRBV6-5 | ASSLSSGSGMRQY
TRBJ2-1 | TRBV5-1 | ASSSRASSYNEQF
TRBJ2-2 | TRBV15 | ATRGGASGGAGTGELF
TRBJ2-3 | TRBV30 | AWTRAGGPGDTQY
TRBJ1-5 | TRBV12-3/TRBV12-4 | ASSFYSNQPQH
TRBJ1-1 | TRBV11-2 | ASSLGPGVQGTEAF
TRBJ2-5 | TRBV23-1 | ASSQSIRGLKTQY